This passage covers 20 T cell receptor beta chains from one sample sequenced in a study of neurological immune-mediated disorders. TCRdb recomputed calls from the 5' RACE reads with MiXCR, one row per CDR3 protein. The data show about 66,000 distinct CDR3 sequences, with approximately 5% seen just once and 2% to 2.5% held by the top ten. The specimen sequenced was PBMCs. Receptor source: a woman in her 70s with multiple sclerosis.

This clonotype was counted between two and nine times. The CDR3 bases are TGCAGCGTTGAAGAGGCGTGGGGGAATAACGAGCAGTACTTC. Its translation: CSVEEAWGNNEQYF. The V call is TRBV29-1, the J call TRBJ2-7; the D call may be TRBD1 or TRBD2 (5 bases each). V lost 0 bases, J lost 5 bases, and 14 bases lay in between. This CDR3 comprises 14 residues. Germline CDR1 and CDR2: SQVTM and ANQGSEA.

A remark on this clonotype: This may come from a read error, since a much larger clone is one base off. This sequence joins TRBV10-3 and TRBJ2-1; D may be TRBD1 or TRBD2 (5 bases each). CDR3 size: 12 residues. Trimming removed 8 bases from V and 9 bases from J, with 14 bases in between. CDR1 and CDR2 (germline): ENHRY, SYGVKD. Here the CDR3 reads CAIGGGKPEQFF. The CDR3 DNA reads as TGTGCCATCGGGGGTGGGAAACCTGAGCAGTTCTTC.

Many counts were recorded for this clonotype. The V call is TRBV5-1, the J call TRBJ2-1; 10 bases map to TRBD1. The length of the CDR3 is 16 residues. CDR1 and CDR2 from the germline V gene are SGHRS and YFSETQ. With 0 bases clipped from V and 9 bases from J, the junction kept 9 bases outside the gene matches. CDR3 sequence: CASSLAPGQGTTEQFF. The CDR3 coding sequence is TGCGCCAGCAGCTTGGCCCCGGGACAGGGGACAACTGAGCAGTTCTTC.

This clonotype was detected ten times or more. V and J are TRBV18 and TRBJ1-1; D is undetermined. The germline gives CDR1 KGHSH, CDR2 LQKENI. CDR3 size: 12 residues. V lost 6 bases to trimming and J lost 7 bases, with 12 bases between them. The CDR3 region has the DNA TGTGCCAGCTCGGGGAGTAATAATGAAGCTTTCTTT. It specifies CASSGSNNEAFF.

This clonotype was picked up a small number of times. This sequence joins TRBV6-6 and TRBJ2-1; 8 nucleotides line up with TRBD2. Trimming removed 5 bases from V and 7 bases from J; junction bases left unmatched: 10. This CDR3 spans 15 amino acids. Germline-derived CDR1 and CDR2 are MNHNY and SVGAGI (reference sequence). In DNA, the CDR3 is TGTGCCAGCAGTGCCTTAGCGGGAACCAAGAATGAGCAGTTCTTC. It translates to CASSALAGTKNEQFF.

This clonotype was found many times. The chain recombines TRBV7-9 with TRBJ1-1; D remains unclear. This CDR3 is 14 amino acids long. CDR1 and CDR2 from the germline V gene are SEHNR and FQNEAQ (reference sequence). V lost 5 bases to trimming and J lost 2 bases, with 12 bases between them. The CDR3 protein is CASSRNLGNTEAFF. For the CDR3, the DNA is TGTGCCAGCAGCCGTAACCTGGGAAACACTGAAGCTTTCTTT.

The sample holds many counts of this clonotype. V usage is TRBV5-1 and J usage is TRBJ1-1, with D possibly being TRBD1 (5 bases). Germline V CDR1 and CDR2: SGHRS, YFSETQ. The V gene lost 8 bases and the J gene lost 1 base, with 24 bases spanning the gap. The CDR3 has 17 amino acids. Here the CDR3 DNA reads TGCGCCAGTGCCGCCGGGGGTTTCTTCGGCACGAACACTGAAGCTTTCTTT. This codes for CASAAGGFFGTNTEAFF.

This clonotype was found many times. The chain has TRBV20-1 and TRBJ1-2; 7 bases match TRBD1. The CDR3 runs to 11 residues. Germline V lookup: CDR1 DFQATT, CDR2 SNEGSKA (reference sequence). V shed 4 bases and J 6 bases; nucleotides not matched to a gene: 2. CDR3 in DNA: TGCAGTGCTACAGGGGGAGATGGCTACACCTTC. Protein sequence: CSATGGDGYTF.

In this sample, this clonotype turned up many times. CDR3 coding DNA: TGTGCCAGCAGCGGTAGCGGGAGTGACAATGAGCAGTTCTTC. Translating gives CASSGSGSDNEQFF. This rearrangement joins TRBV7-9 to TRBJ2-1; 9 positions match TRBD2. Germline CDR1 SEHNR, CDR2 FQNEAQ (reference sequence). V gave up 5 bases and J gave up 5 bases; unmatched junction bases: 4. The CDR3 spans 14 residues.

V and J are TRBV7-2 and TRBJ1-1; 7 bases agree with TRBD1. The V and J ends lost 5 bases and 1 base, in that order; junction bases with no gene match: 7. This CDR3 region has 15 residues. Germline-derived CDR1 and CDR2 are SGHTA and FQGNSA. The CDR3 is CASSQQGGGNTEAFF. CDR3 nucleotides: TGTGCCAGCAGCCAGCAGGGGGGGGGGAACACTGAAGCTTTCTTT.

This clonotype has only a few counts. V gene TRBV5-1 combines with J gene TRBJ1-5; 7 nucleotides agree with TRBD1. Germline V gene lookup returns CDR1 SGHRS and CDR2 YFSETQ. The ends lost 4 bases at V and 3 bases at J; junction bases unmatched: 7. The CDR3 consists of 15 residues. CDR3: CASSPGDSYNQPQHF. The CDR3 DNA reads TGCGCCAGCAGCCCCGGGGACAGTTACAATCAGCCCCAGCATTTT.

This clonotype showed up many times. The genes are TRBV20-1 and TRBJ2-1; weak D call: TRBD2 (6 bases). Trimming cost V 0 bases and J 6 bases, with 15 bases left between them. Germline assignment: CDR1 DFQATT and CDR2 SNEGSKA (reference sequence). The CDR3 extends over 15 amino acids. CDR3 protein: CSARDYGSGGNEQFF. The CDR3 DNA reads TGCAGTGCTAGAGATTACGGGAGTGGCGGCAATGAGCAGTTCTTC.

In DNA form, the CDR3 reads TGCGCCAGCGCGGGGAGGGGCGGGAGGGCCCTGCTGGACAATGAGCAGTTCTTC. Translating it yields CASAGRGGRALLDNEQFF. The rearrangement uses TRBV5-1 and TRBJ2-1; TRBD2 agrees at 9 bases. With 7 bases clipped from V and 5 bases from J, the junction kept 19 bases outside the gene matches. The CDR3 totals 18 residues. The germline gives CDR1 SGHRS, CDR2 YFSETQ.

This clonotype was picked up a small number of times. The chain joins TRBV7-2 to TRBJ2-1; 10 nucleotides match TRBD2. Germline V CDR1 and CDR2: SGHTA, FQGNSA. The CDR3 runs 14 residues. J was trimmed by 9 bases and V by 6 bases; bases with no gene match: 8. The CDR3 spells CASSSSGSYFEQFF. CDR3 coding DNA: TGTGCCAGCAGTTCTAGCGGGAGCTATTTTGAGCAGTTCTTC. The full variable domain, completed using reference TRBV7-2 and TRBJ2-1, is GAGVSQSPSNKVTEKGKDVELRCDPISGHTALYWYRQSLGQGLEFLIYFQGNSAPDKSGLPSDRFSAERTGGSVSTLTIQRTQQEDSAVYLCASSSSGSYFEQFFGPGTRLTVL.

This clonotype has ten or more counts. The chain's CDR3 is CASSQTLVVNTGELFF. CDR3 bases: TGTGCCAGCAGCCAAACCCTGGTAGTGAACACCGGGGAGCTGTTTTTT. This sequence joins TRBV7-2 and TRBJ2-2; D is unresolved. From germline, CDR1 is SGHTA and CDR2 FQGNSA. With 5 bases removed from V and 1 base from J, the gap between germline ends came to 14 bases. CDR3 length equals 16 residues.

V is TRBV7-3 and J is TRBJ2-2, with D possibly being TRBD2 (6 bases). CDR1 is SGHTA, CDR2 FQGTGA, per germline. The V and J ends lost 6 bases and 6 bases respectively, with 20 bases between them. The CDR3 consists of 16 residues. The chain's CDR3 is CASSQTLGGGPGELFF. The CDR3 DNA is TGTGCCAGCAGTCAAACATTGGGGGGTGGCCCCGGGGAGCTGTTTTTT.

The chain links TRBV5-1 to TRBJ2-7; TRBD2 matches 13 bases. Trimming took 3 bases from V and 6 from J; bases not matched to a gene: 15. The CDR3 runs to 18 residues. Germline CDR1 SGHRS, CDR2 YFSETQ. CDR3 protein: CASSSGTSGTAGAVEQYF. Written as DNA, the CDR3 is TGCGCCAGCAGCTCCGGGACTAGCGGGACGGCGGGGGCGGTCGAGCAGTACTTC.

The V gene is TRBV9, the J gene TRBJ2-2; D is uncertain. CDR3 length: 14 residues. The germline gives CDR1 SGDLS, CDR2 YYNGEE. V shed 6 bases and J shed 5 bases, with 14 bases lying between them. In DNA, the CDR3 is TGTGCCAGCAACTCGAGGAGTGGGACCGGGGAGCTGTTTTTT. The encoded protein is CASNSRSGTGELFF.

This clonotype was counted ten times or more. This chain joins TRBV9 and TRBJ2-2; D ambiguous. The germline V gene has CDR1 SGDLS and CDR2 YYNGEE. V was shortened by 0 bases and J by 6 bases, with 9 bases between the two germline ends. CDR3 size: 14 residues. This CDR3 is CASSVAQLPGELFF. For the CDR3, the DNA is TGTGCCAGCAGCGTAGCCCAGCTTCCCGGGGAGCTGTTTTTT.

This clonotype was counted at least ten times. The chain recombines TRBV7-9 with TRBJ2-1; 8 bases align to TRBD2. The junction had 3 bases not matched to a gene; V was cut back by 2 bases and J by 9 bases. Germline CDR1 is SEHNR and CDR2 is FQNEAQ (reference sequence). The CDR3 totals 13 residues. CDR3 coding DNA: TGTGCCAGCAGCTTATTTAGCGGGACTGAGCAGTTCTTC. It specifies CASSLFSGTEQFF.